This T cell receptor beta chain came from a study of blood T cell repertoires in COVID-19. Assay used: immunoSEQ multiplex PCR; TCRdb lists only in-frame clones, some missing. The sample records about 110,000 clones, 85% to 90% being singletons. Trimming stripped 2 bases from V and 2 bases from J, with 13 bases between. The CDR3 runs to 16 residues. In germline, CDR1 is KGHSH, CDR2 LQKENI. The chain recombines TRBV18 with TRBJ1-3, with a possible D match to TRBD1 (6 bases). The sequenced sample consisted of peripheral blood. The TCR originated in a woman aged 55-70 years with COVID-19, enrolled during active disease. CDR3 nucleotides: TGTGCCAGCTCACCAAACCGGCAGGGGACTGGAAACACCATATATTTT. Its protein is CASSPNRQGTGNTIYF.